This TCR beta chain originates from a study of beta chain features in type 1 diabetes. Germline CDR1 reads DFQATT; CDR2 reads SNEGSKA (reference sequence). This CDR3 has 9 amino acids. Broader study findings: VDJ junctions sequenced from type 1 diabetes patients showed fewer insertions and more deletions.

Points on this clone: Its antigen remains unknown.

Since all of the isolated RNA was reverse transcribed, expressed TCRB transcripts were what got sequenced. Generated by immunoSEQ multiplex PCR, the TCRdb table keeps only in-frame clones and is missing some. Found here are 350,000 to 450,000 clones, around 16% of them singletons; the top ten hold roughly 0.017%. Naive, central memory, regulatory and stem cell-like memory cells within the CD4+ compartment were sorted using CD45RO/CCR7/CD25/CD127/CD95/CD27. The source is a woman between 18 and 30 years old in good health. The sample taken for sequencing was naive CD4+ T cells from blood. The chain joins TRBV20-1 to TRBJ2-7; D remains unclear. The CDR3 sequence is CRLFAEQYF. CDR3 bases: TGCAGACTCTTCGCCGAGCAGTACTTC.